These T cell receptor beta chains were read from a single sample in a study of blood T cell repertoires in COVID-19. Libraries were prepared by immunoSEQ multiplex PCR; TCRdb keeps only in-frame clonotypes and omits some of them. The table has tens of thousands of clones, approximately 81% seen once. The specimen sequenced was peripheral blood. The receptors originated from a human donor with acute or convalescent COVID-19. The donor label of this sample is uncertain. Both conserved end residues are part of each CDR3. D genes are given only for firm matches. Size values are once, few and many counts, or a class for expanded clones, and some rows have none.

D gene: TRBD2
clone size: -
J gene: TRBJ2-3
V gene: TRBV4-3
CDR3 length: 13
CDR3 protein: CASAGGPRNTQYF
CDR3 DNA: TGCGCCAGCGCGGGGGGCCCCCGAAATACGCAGTATTTT

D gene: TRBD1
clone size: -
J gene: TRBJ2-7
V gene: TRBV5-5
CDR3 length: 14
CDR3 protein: CASSLEGTAYEQYF
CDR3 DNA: TGTGCCAGCAGCTTGGAGGGGACAGCCTACGAGCAGTACTTC

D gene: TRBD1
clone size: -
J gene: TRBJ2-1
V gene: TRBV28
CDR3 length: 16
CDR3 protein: CASSSGGQGSYNEQFF
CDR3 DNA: TGTGCCAGCAGTTCCGGGGGACAGGGGTCCTACAATGAGCAGTTCTTC

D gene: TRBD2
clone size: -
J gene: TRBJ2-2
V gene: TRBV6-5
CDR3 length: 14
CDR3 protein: CASSFSGGTGELFF
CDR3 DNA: TGTGCCAGCAGTTTCTCGGGGGGGACCGGGGAGCTGTTTTTT

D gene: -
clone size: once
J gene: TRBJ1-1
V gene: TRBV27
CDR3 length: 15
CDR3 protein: CASSFSNRANTEAFF
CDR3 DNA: TGTGCCAGCAGTTTTAGTAACAGGGCGAACACTGAAGCTTTCTTT

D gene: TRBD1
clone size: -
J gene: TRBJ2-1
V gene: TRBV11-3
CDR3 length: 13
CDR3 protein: CASNRQGSNEQFF
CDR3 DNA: TGTGCCAGCAACCGACAGGGATCCAATGAGCAGTTCTTC

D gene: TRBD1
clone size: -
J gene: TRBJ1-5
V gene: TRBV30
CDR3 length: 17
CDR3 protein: CAWSVLGTGGRNQPQHF
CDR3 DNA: TGTGCCTGGAGTGTACTCGGTACAGGGGGAAGAAATCAGCCCCAGCATTTT

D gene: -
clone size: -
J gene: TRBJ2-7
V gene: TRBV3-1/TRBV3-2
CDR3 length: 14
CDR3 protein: CASSPSAGSREQYF
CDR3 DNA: TGTGCCAGCAGCCCATCCGCAGGGTCGAGGGAGCAGTACTTC

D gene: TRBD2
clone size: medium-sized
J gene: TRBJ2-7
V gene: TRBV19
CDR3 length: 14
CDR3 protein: CASSTQPGGYEQYF
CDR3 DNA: TGTGCCAGTAGTACCCAACCGGGGGGATACGAGCAGTACTTC

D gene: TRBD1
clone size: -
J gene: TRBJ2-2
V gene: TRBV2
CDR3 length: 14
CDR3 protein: CASRTGINTGELFF
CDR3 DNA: TGTGCCAGCAGGACAGGGATTAATACCGGGGAGCTGTTTTTT

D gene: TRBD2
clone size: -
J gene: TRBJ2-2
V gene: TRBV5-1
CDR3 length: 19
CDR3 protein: CASSSRTSRTAWNTGELFF
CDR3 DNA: TGCGCCAGCAGCTCGCGGACTAGCAGGACCGCCTGGAACACCGGGGAGCTGTTTTTT

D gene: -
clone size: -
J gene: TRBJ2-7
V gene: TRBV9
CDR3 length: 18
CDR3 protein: CASSVGPAGGSWSYEQYF
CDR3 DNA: TGTGCCAGCAGCGTAGGGCCCGCTGGAGGTAGTTGGTCCTACGAGCAGTACTTC

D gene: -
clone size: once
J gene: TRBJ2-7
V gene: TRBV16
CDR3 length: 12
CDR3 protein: CASSQSRGEQYF
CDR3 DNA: TGTGCCAGCAGCCAATCGCGGGGCGAGCAGTACTTC

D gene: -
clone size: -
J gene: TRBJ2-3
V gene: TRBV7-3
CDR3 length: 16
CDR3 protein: CASSPPTGTSTDTQYF
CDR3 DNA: TGTGCCAGCAGTCCACCGACAGGGACTAGCACAGATACGCAGTATTTT

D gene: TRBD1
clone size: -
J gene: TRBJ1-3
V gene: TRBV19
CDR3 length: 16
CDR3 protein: CASNSQGARSGNTIYF
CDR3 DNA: TGTGCCAGTAACTCACAGGGGGCGCGCTCTGGAAACACCATATATTTT

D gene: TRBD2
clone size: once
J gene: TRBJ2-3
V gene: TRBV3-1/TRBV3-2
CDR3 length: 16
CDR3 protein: CASSPGLDVITDTQYF
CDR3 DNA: TGTGCCAGCAGCCCGGGACTAGACGTGATCACAGATACGCAGTATTTT

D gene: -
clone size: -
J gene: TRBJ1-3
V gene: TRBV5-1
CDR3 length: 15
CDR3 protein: CASSEMAGSGNTIYF
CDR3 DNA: TGCGCCAGCAGCGAAATGGCAGGGTCCGGAAACACCATATATTTT

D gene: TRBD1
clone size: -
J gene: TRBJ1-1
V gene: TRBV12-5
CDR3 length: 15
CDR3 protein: CASGLGGQGGTEAFF
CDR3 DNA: TGTGCTAGTGGTTTGGGTGGACAGGGCGGCACTGAAGCTTTCTTT